One and the same sample provided the 22 T cell receptor beta chains below, sequenced in a study of T cell repertoires in cytomegalovirus infection. MiXCR, run by TCRdb on the reads, gives a single entry per CDR3 protein. This sample has about 740,000 distinct CDR3 sequences, with less than 40% found just once. The sample consisted of PBMCs. Every receptor here comes from a human donor in good health (CMV status not recorded). Some clones in this sample may be carry-over from other donors' samples.

As for this clonotype: Mismatch with germline at one junction end may stem from a read error. This sequence joins TRBV7-3 and TRBJ1-1; D call uncertain. CDR3 length: 14 residues. From germline, CDR1 is SGHTA and CDR2 FQGTGA. CDR3 DNA sequence: TGTGCTAGCAGCTTGTCCCTCATTAACACTGAAGCTTTCTTT. Its protein is CASSLSLINTEAFF.

This clonotype was recorded many times. The CDR3 region is CASSPGQGIDTF. The CDR3 DNA is TGTGCCAGCAGCCCGGGACAGGGGATTGACACCTTC. This chain links TRBV5-5 with TRBJ1-2; 10 nucleotides agree with TRBD1. The CDR3 sequence is 12 residues long. CDR1 is SGHKS and CDR2 is YYEKEE in the germline V gene (reference sequence). Trimming took 4 bases from V and 12 from J; bases not matched to a gene: 6.

V and J are TRBV6-1 and TRBJ2-1; D remains ambiguous. Germline lookup yields CDR1 MNHNS and CDR2 SASEGT. V was trimmed by 7 bases and J by 6 bases, leaving 13 bases between them. The CDR3 covers 13 residues. Written as DNA, the CDR3 is TGTGCCAGCAATCAAGAAGGTCGCAATGAGCAGTTCTTC. Its protein product is CASNQEGRNEQFF.

CDR3 loop: CAIRDDRAPDTIYF. For the CDR3, the DNA is TGTGCCATCAGGGATGACAGGGCCCCCGACACCATATATTTT. The V and J genes are TRBV10-3 and TRBJ1-3; 7 positions agree with TRBD1. From germline, CDR1 is ENHRY and CDR2 SYGVKD. CDR3 length equals 14 residues. V lost 6 bases, J lost 8 bases, and 10 bases stayed unmatched.

For this clonotype: A junction boundary mismatches the germline segment, possibly from a read error. The chain couples TRBV12-3 or TRBV12-4 to TRBJ2-3; no clear D. The CDR3 covers 8 residues. The CDR3 coding sequence is TGTGCCAGCAGTTTAGAGGGTTTT. As protein: CASSLEGF.

The chain links TRBV28 to TRBJ2-5, with D perhaps TRBD2 (5 bases). The germline CDR1 and CDR2 sequences are MDHEN and SYDVKM. This CDR3 is 13 amino acids long. The V and J ends lost 3 bases and 3 bases respectively, with 8 bases between them. The CDR3 nucleotides read TGTGCCAGCAGTTTTGATAGCGAAGAGACCCAGTACTTC. Residues: CASSFDSEETQYF.

The J gene is TRBJ2-2, the V gene TRBV6-8; D not certain. From germline, CDR1 is MNHGY and CDR2 SAAAGT. V was pared by 8 bases and J by 1 base, with 14 bases between. The CDR3 sequence is 15 residues long. The CDR3 nucleotides read TGTGCCAGCTGTCCCGTCACAAGGAACACCGGGGAGCTGTTTTTT. Its translation: CASCPVTRNTGELFF.

In its sample, this clonotype was seen many times. CDR3 bases: TGTGCCAGCAGTACCGGACAGGGCAATCAGCCCCAGCATTTT. Amino acid sequence: CASSTGQGNQPQHF. The chain combines TRBV7-2 with TRBJ1-5; 7 positions agree with TRBD1. The CDR3 is made up of 14 amino acids. Germline V gene lookup returns CDR1 SGHTA and CDR2 FQGNSA. J lost 2 bases, V lost 6 bases, and 4 bases had no gene match.

The chain links TRBV19 to TRBJ2-5; TRBD2 matches 7 bases. V lost 5 bases, J lost 1 base, and 4 bases stayed unmatched. CDR1 is LNHDA, CDR2 SQIVND, per germline (reference sequence). The CDR3 has 14 amino acids. The CDR3 reads CASSATSAQETQYF. CDR3 nucleotides: TGTGCCAGTAGTGCTACTAGCGCCCAAGAGACCCAGTACTTC.

This clonotype was found many times. This sequence joins TRBV7-6 and TRBJ1-2; 7 nucleotides align to TRBD1. V dropped 6 bases and J dropped 0; count of bases not matched to a gene: 10. Germline assignment: CDR1 SGHVS and CDR2 FNYEAQ. The CDR3 is 16 residues long. CDR3 loop: CASSPPGGRANYGYTF. CDR3 in DNA: TGTGCCAGCAGTCCCCCAGGGGGACGAGCTAACTATGGCTACACCTTC. The variable domain in full, completed from reference TRBV7-6 and TRBJ1-2, reads GAGVSQSPRYKVTKRGQDVALRCDPISGHVSLYWYRQALGQGPEFLTYFNYEAQQDKSGLPNDRFSAERPEGSISTLTIQRTEQRDSAMYRCASSPPGGRANYGYTFGSGTRLTVV.

V is TRBV28 and J is TRBJ2-3, with TRBD2 as a possible D gene (7 bases). Trimming cost V 6 bases and J 2 bases, with 12 bases left between them. CDR1 and CDR2 (germline): MDHEN, SYDVKM. The CDR3 covers 14 residues. The CDR3 bases are TGTGCCAGCAGCGTACGGGGGGCCACAGATACGCAGTATTTT. The encoded protein is CASSVRGATDTQYF. Based on the CDR3 plus reference TRBV28 and TRBJ2-3, the full variable domain is DVKVTQSSRYLVKRTGEKVFLECVQDMDHENMFWYRQDPGLGLRLIYFSYDVKMKEKGDIPEGYSVSREKKERFSLILESASTNQTSMYLCASSVRGATDTQYFGPGTRLTVL.

About this clonotype itself: The junction departs from the called germline gene at one end, perhaps through a read error. The V call is TRBV7-2, the J call TRBJ2-3; D possibly uses TRBD1 or TRBD2 (5 bases each). Germline CDR1 reads SGHTA; CDR2 reads FQGNSA. This CDR3 has 15 residues. Written as DNA, the CDR3 is TGTGCCAGCACCAACGATCCGGGACCGCCAGATACGCAGTCTTTT. Protein product: CASTNDPGPPDTQSF.

This chain joins TRBV24-1 and TRBJ2-1, with TRBD2 matching over 11 bases. The CDR3 is 16 amino acids. Germline CDR1 is KGHDR and CDR2 is SFDVKD. V shed 0 bases, J shed 8 bases, and the junction held 5 bases outside the gene matches. The CDR3 bases are TGTGCCACCAGTGATTTGACTAGCGGGAGAGGCTATGAGCAGTTCTTC. Protein sequence: CATSDLTSGRGYEQFF.

This clonotype was observed a handful of times. V is TRBV28 and J is TRBJ2-7; TRBD2 is a possible D gene (6 bases). Trimming removed 7 bases at V and 4 bases at J, with 20 bases between. The CDR3 contains 15 residues. The V gene's germline CDR1 is MDHEN and CDR2 SYDVKM. The CDR3, as DNA: TGTGCCAGCACCCCCCTAGCGTCCGCCTCTTACGAGCAGTACTTC. Translating gives CASTPLASASYEQYF.

The sample holds a few counts of this clonotype. This chain uses TRBV11-2 with TRBJ2-5; 9 nucleotides agree with TRBD1. The CDR3 length is 13 residues. The V gene's germline CDR1 is SGHAT and CDR2 FQNNGV. The V gene end was trimmed by 1 base and the J gene end by 8 bases; junction bases not matched to a gene: 2. The CDR3 DNA is TGTGCCAGCAGCTTAGTCACAGGGGGCACCCAGTACTTC. Residues: CASSLVTGGTQYF.

At least ten counts were recorded for this clonotype. V gene TRBV11-2 combines with J gene TRBJ2-3, with D tentatively TRBD2 (6 bases). The CDR3 runs to 13 residues. Trimming shortened V by 5 bases and J by 3 bases, and 9 bases separated the two germline ends. The germline V gene has CDR1 SGHAT and CDR2 FQNNGV. Here the CDR3 reads CASSTRGTDTQYF. CDR3 coding DNA: TGTGCCAGCAGCACCCGGGGGACAGATACGCAGTATTTT. The variable domain in full, with the rest retrieved from reference TRBV11-2 and TRBJ2-3, is EAGVAQSPRYKIIEKRQSVAFWCNPISGHATLYWYQQILGQGPKLLIQFQNNGVVDDSQLPKDRFSAERLKGVDSTLKIQPAKLEDSAVYLCASSTRGTDTQYFGPGTRLTVL.

At least ten counts were recorded for this clonotype. The chain uses TRBV24-1 and TRBJ2-2, with 7 bases that match TRBD2. This CDR3 contains 15 residues. The trim removed 4 bases at V and 2 bases at J, leaving 3 bases unmatched. CDR1 and CDR2 (germline): KGHDR, SFDVKD. The CDR3 bases are TGTGCCACCAGTGACGCGGGACTAAACACCGGGGAGCTGTTTTTT. It translates to CATSDAGLNTGELFF.

The chain recombines TRBV20-1 with TRBJ2-1; 9 bases are a match to TRBD1. Germline V gene sequence: CDR1 DFQATT, CDR2 SNEGSKA (reference sequence). The CDR3 is made up of 14 amino acids. The V segment lost 5 bases and the J segment 7 bases; nucleotides outside the gene matches: 9. The CDR3 DNA reads as TGCAGTGCTGAGGACAGGGGCCAACTGAATGAGCAGTTCTTC. Translated: CSAEDRGQLNEQFF.

This clonotype was seen ten or more times. The genes are TRBV7-9 and TRBJ2-1; 11 nucleotides agree with TRBD2. In germline, CDR1 is SEHNR, CDR2 FQNEAQ (reference sequence). The V segment lost 1 base and the J segment 7 bases; nucleotides outside the gene matches: 3. This CDR3 contains 15 residues. CDR3 DNA sequence: TGTGCCAGCAGCTTAGAACTAGCGGGAGTTAATGAGCAGTTCTTC. Amino acids: CASSLELAGVNEQFF.

This clonotype was seen repeatedly, ten times or more. This chain links TRBV24-1 with TRBJ2-2; tentatively, D is TRBD2 (5 bases). Germline lookup yields CDR1 KGHDR and CDR2 SFDVKD. With 4 bases removed from V and 4 bases from J, the gap between germline ends came to 9 bases. The CDR3 is 14 residues long. CDR3 bases: TGTGCCACCAGTGAGGGGAGCAGCACCGGGGAGCTGTTTTTT. Its translation: CATSEGSSTGELFF.

The table lists this clonotype with a few counts. The V gene is TRBV9, the J gene TRBJ2-2, with 7 bases fitting TRBD1. Trimming removed 1 base from V and 7 bases from J; junction bases left unmatched: 13. Germline V gene lookup returns CDR1 SGDLS and CDR2 YYNGEE. This CDR3 comprises 17 residues. In DNA form, the CDR3 reads TGTGCCAGCAGCGTAATTCCGGTTGACAGGGCGGTCGGGGAGCTGTTTTTT. It translates to CASSVIPVDRAVGELFF.

This clonotype occurred many times. This sequence joins TRBV7-8 and TRBJ1-6, with D maybe TRBD1 (6 bases). Germline lookup yields CDR1 SGHVS and CDR2 FQNEAQ. The CDR3 extends over 17 amino acids. V shed 2 bases and J shed 0 bases, with 11 bases lying between them. CDR3 sequence reads: CASSLKRGGSYNSPLHF. CDR3 in DNA: TGTGCCAGCAGCTTAAAGAGGGGGGGCTCCTATAATTCACCCCTCCACTTT.